This paragraph covers one TCR beta chain sequence. Its target is not known. The V gene lost 0 bases and the J gene lost 7 bases, with 5 bases spanning the gap. This CDR3 contains 13 residues. Germline CDR1 is SGHKS and CDR2 is YYEKEE (reference sequence). Generated by immunoSEQ multiplex PCR, the TCRdb table keeps only in-frame clones and is missing some. Seen here are under 150,000 clones, 85% to 90% observed once, and the top ten hold less than 4%. The data were taken from a study of T cell responses to AZD1222 COVID-19 vaccine. On the study more broadly: Second doses were pooled across both intervals (about 4 or about 12 weeks).

Study outcomes and limitations: Only after the peak T cell response were repertoires sampled. Only a handful of AZD1222 recipients, several in all, had baseline seropositivity. Donors in the cohort were predominantly white British and more often female, and clonal diversity was possibly underestimated.

The material was peripheral blood, obtained on day 0 of AZD1222 vaccination. The J gene is TRBJ1-6, the V gene TRBV5-5; no firm D call. This TCR was sampled from an adult in good health. The CDR3 DNA is TGTGCCAGCAGCTTGGCCGGAAATTCACCCCTCCACTTT. Protein: CASSLAGNSPLHF.